Below, one TCR beta chain is given with its context. This entry belongs to a study of shared clonotypes between healthy human individuals. Germline trimming cut 5 bases from V and 3 bases from J; bases unmatched to any gene: 5. Germline V gene data show CDR1 as SNHLY and CDR2 as FYNNEI. The CDR3 is made up of 15 amino acids. TCRdb's table, derived via immunoSEQ multiplex PCR, lists solely in-frame clones and lacks some. The sample consists of over a million clones, about four fifths of them appearing once. Material: memory CD4+ T cells from PBMCs. Subset noted: CD45RA-negative fraction. This chain links TRBV2 with TRBJ1-3, with 9 bases lining up with TRBD1. The clonotype comes from a man in his late teens or twenties in good health. Some clones in this sample may be carry-over from other donors' samples. The CDR3 DNA reads TGTGCCAGCAGTTTACAGGGGGCAGGTGGAAACACCATATATTTT. The encoded protein is CASSLQGAGGNTIYF.